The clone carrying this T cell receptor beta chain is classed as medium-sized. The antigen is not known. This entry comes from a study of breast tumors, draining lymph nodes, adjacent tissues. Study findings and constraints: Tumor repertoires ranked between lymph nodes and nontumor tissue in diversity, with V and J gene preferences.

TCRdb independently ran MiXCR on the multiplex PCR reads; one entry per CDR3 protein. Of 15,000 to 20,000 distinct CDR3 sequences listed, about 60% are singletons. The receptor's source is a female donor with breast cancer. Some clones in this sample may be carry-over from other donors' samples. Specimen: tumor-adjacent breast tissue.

For the CDR3, the DNA is TGTGCCAGCAGCCGGACAGCTTCCTACGAGCAGTACGTC. As protein: CASSRTASYEQYV. The V gene is TRBV7-9, the J gene TRBJ2-7, with D possibly being TRBD1 (6 bases). The V end lost 5 bases, the J end lost 1 base, and 9 bases lay between the germline ends. The CDR3 has 13 amino acids. CDR1 SEHNR and CDR2 FQNEAQ come from the germline V gene (reference sequence).